This is a list of T cell receptor beta chains from one sample in a study of blood T cell repertoires in COVID-19. The data were produced by immunoSEQ multiplex PCR, yet TCRdb's version contains in-frame clones alone and is incomplete. This table has 330,000 or so clones, over 75% appearing once. Sequencing was performed on PBMCs or T cells enriched from blood (not recorded which). The receptor set was obtained from a man aged 40-50 years in a cohort exposed to, infected with or recovered from COVID-19 (not recorded which). CDR3s include the opening cysteine and the closing phenylalanine or tryptophan. A D gene is named only where the DNA matches it firmly. Size is stated for part of the rows, as once, few or many counts, or as a class when the clone is expanded.

TRBV5-1	NA	NA	TRBJ2-7	CASSLFLSGVPYEQYF	TGCGCCAGCAGCTTGTTTTTATCGGGGGTCCCCTACGAGCAGTACTTC
TRBV20-1	TRBD1	NA	TRBJ1-1	CSASPHRGNTEAFF	TGCAGTGCTAGTCCTCACAGGGGGAACACTGAAGCTTTCTTT
TRBV5-5	NA	NA	TRBJ2-7	CASSLSDRGRDEQYF	TGTGCCAGCAGCTTGTCCGACAGAGGAAGGGACGAGCAGTACTTC
TRBV10-3	NA	NA	TRBJ1-3	CAIQRSSGNTIYF	TGTGCCATACAAAGAAGCTCTGGAAACACCATATATTTT
TRBV7-6	TRBD2	NA	TRBJ2-1	CASSLVLAGGVNEQFF	TGTGCCAGCAGCTTAGTTCTAGCGGGAGGTGTCAATGAGCAGTTCTTC
TRBV7-6	TRBD2	NA	TRBJ2-2	CASSLEGTSSGYTGELFF	TGTGCCAGCAGCTTAGAGGGTACTTCTAGCGGATACACCGGGGAGCTGTTTTTT
TRBV5-1	NA	NA	TRBJ1-4	CASSMGKGGEKLFF	TGCGCCAGCAGCATGGGAAAAGGAGGTGAAAAACTGTTTTTT
TRBV18	TRBD1	NA	TRBJ1-1	CASGQANTEAFF	TGTGCCAGCGGACAGGCCAACACTGAAGCTTTCTTT
TRBV11-2	TRBD1	NA	TRBJ1-2	CASSNPGGNDYGYTF	TGTGCCAGCAGCAACCCAGGGGGGAACGACTATGGCTACACCTTC
TRBV2	NA	NA	TRBJ1-2	CASRVPGGNYGYTF	TGTGCCAGCAGAGTTCCCGGAGGGAACTATGGCTACACCTTC
TRBV5-1	NA	few	TRBJ1-5	CASSFSGGQPQHF	TGCGCCAGCAGCTTTAGCGGAGGTCAGCCCCAGCATTTT
TRBV28	TRBD1	NA	TRBJ1-2	CASAKGQLNYGYTF	TGTGCCAGCGCCAAGGGACAGTTAAACTATGGCTACACCTTC
TRBV2	NA	NA	TRBJ2-3	CAKELGGRTDTQYF	TGTGCCAAAGAACTAGGAGGGAGAACAGATACGCAGTATTTT
TRBV9	NA	once	TRBJ1-1	CASSPHVAENTEAFF	TGTGCCAGCAGCCCCCACGTGGCGGAGAACACTGAAGCTTTCTTT
TRBV6-1	NA	NA	TRBJ2-6	CASSEAGAGANVLTF	TGTGCCAGCAGTGAAGCAGGGGCCGGGGCCAACGTCCTGACTTTC
TRBV18	TRBD1	NA	TRBJ2-3	CASSQSRGTTDTQYF	TGTGCCAGCTCACAGTCCAGGGGGACCACAGATACGCAGTATTTT
TRBV6-5	NA	NA	TRBJ1-2	CASGGTANYGYTF	TGTGCCAGCGGAGGGACGGCCAACTATGGCTACACCTTC
TRBV19	TRBD1	NA	TRBJ2-5	CASSRGQQETQYF	TGTGCCAGTAGTAGGGGACAGCAAGAGACCCAGTACTTC
TRBV4-2	TRBD2	NA	TRBJ2-5	CASSQLAGVETQYF	TGTGCCAGCAGCCAACTAGCGGGAGTGGAGACCCAGTACTTC
TRBV10-2	NA	NA	TRBJ1-4	CASSDRGRNEKLFF	TGCGCCAGCAGTGATAGGGGCCGAAATGAAAAACTGTTTTTT
TRBV19	TRBD1	NA	TRBJ2-7	CASSNQGDSYEQYF	TGTGCCAGTAGTAATCAGGGGGACTCCTACGAGCAGTACTTC
TRBV28	TRBD1	once	TRBJ2-7	CASRRTGTLYEQYF	TGTGCCAGCAGGAGGACAGGGACGCTCTACGAGCAGTACTTC
TRBV30	NA	NA	TRBJ1-1	CAWSFGGAKVAFF	TGTGCCTGGAGTTTTGGGGGGGCTAAGGTAGCTTTCTTT
TRBV18	NA	once	TRBJ1-2	CASSPPRAEANYGYTF	TGTGCCAGCTCACCACCCAGGGCGGAAGCTAACTATGGCTACACCTTC
TRBV15	TRBD2	NA	TRBJ2-5	CATSRDPSGRLYQETQYF	TGTGCCACCAGCAGAGATCCTAGCGGGAGGTTGTACCAAGAGACCCAGTACTTC
TRBV5-1	NA	NA	TRBJ2-2	CASSFKNTGELFF	TGCGCCAGCAGCTTTAAGAACACCGGGGAGCTGTTTTTT
TRBV10-3	NA	NA	TRBJ1-1	CAISADLGEKGTEAFF	TGTGCCATCAGTGCAGACCTAGGGGAAAAGGGCACTGAAGCTTTCTTT
TRBV11-2	NA	NA	TRBJ2-7	CASSLRLSYEQYF	TGTGCCAGCAGCTTGAGACTGAGCTACGAGCAGTACTTC
TRBV10-1	TRBD1	once	TRBJ1-3	CASSENRGLSGNTIYF	TGCGCCAGCAGTGAGAACAGGGGGCTCTCTGGAAACACCATATATTTT